This TCR beta chain was retrieved from a study of control samples from healthy donors and cancer patients. The repertoire was sequenced with immunoSEQ multiplex PCR; TCRdb's copy has only in-frame clones and lacks some. This table holds about 120,000 clones, 88% found once. This clone was picked up a small number of times. Specimen: blood. This TCR was recovered from a man aged 40-50 years in good health.

CDR3: CASSQERGGPPTGELFF. The CDR3 DNA reads as TGCGCCAGCAGCCAAGAGAGGGGGGGCCCTCCCACCGGGGAGCTGTTTTTT. This chain connects TRBV4-1 to TRBJ2-2; tentatively, D is TRBD2 (7 bases). The ends were cut back, 0 bases at V and 4 bases at J, with 15 bases in the middle. The CDR3 length is 17 residues. Germline assignment: CDR1 MGHRA and CDR2 YSYEKL.